This TCR beta chain emerged from a study of CD8+ T cells in alopecia areata. Turning to the study itself: A regimen of oral tofacitinib, 5 to 10 mg twice daily, was given to treated patients. Tofacitinib administration persisted for 6 to 18 months, succeeded by 6 months off drug.

Treatment: oral pan-JAK inhibitor, 5-10 mg twice daily. Lesional scalp punch biopsies and peripheral blood came from alopecia areata patients. As for this clone: Its antigen is as yet unknown.

Extraction and reverse transcription of RNA yielded cDNA as the sequencing template. Clones were sequenced by immunoSEQ multiplex PCR, and TCRdb holds only the in-frame ones, with some missing. Of about 140,000 clones in the sample, 86% were seen once. Trimming pared 4 bases from V and 3 bases from J, leaving 8 bases between. CDR1 and CDR2 (germline): SGHNT, YYREEE (reference sequence). The CDR3 is made up of 12 amino acids. General study points: Researchers report lesional scalp, most notably alopecia totalis/universalis, outstripped normal scalp in clonality.

This TCR was recovered from a human donor with alopecia areata. The sample was CD8+ T cells sorted from blood, taken at week 4, from a patient treated with tofacitinib. This chain uses TRBV5-4 with TRBJ2-7, with D unresolved. This chain's CDR3 is CASSTSSYEQYF. The DNA of the CDR3 is TGTGCCAGCAGCACGAGCAGCTACGAGCAGTACTTC.